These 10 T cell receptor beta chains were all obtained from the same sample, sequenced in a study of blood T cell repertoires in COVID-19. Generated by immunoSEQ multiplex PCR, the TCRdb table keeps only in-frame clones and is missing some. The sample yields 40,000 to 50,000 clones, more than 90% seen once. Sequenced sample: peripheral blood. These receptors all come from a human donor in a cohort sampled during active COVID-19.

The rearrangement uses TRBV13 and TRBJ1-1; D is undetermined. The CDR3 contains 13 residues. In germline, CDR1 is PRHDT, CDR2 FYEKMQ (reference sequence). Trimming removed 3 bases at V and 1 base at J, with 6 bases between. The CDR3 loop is CASSFLRNTEAFF. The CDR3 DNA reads TGTGCCAGCAGCTTCCTCAGGAACACTGAAGCTTTCTTT.

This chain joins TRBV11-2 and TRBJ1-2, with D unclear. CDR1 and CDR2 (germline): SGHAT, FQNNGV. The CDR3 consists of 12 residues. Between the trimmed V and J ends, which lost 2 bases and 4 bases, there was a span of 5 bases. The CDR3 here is CASSLRSYGYTF. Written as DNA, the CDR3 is TGTGCCAGCAGCTTACGCAGCTATGGCTACACCTTC.

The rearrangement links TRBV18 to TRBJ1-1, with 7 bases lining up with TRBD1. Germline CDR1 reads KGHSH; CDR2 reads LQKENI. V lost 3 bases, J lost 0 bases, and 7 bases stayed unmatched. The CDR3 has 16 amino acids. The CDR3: CASSPPTGFVNTEAFF. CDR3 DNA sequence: TGTGCCAGCTCACCCCCGACAGGGTTCGTGAACACTGAAGCTTTCTTT. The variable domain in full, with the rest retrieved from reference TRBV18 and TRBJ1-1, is NAGVMQNPRHLVRRRGQEARLRCSPMKGHSHVYWYRQLPEEGLKFMVYLQKENIIDESGMPKERFSAEFPKEGPSILRIQQVVRGDSAAYFCASSPPTGFVNTEAFFGQGTRLTVV.

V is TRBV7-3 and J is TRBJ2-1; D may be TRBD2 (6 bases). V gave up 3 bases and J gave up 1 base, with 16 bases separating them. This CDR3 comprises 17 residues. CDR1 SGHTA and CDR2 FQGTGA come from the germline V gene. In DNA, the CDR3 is TGTGCCAGCAGCTTGTTGGGGGGAGGAGGTTCCTACAATGAGCAGTTCTTC. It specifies CASSLLGGGGSYNEQFF.

The CDR3 protein is CASSQAAGIPYGYTF. CDR3 DNA: TGCGCCAGCAGCCAAGCGGCAGGGATCCCCTATGGCTACACCTTC. The chain links TRBV4-1 to TRBJ1-2, with D tentatively TRBD1 (5 bases). The CDR3 is 15 residues long. The germline V gene encodes CDR1 MGHRA and CDR2 YSYEKL. Deletions cut 1 base from V and 4 bases from J, with 13 bases between.

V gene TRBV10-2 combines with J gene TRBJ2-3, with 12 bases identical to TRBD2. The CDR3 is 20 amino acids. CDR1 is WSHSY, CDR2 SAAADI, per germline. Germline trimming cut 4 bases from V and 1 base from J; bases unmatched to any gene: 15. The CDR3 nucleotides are TGCGCCAGCAGTGGGACCGGGACTAGCGGGTATCTAGCCGGCACAGATACGCAGTATTTT. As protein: CASSGTGTSGYLAGTDTQYF.

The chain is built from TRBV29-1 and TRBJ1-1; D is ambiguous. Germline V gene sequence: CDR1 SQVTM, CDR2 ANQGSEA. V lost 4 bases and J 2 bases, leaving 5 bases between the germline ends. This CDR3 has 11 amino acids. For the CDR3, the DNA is TGCAGCGTTGCCCGTAACACTGAAGCTTTCTTT. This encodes CSVARNTEAFF.

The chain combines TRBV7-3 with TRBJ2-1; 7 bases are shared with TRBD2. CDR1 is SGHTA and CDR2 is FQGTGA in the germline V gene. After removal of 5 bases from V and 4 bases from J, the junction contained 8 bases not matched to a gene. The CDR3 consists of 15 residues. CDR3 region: CASSPVAGIYNEQFF. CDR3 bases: TGTGCCAGCAGCCCGGTAGCGGGCATTTACAATGAGCAGTTCTTC.

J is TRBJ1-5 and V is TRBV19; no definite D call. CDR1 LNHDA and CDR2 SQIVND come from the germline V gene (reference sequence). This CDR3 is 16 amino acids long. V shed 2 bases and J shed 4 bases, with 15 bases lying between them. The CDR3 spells CASSISWQATNQPQHF. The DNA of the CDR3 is TGTGCCAGTAGTATAAGTTGGCAGGCCACGAATCAGCCCCAGCATTTT.

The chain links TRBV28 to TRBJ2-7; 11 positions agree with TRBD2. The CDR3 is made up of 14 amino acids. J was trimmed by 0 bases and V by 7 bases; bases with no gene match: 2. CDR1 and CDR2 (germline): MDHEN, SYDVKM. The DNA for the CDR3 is TGTGCCAGCAACGGACTAGCGGGCTCCTACGAGCAGTACTTC. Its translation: CASNGLAGSYEQYF.